This T cell receptor (beta chain) was retrieved from a study of OX40 agonist ivuxolimab in advanced cancers. Study background: Patients were treated with intravenous ivuxolimab, dosed at 0.01 to 10 mg/kg and infused every 2 weeks. Study-wide results and caveats: Some of the nonresponding patients also showed low levels of normalized T-cell clonal expansion. Averaging showed that CD8+ T cells had more expanded clones than CD4+ did.

A note on this clone: Antigen: not known.

Produced via immunoSEQ multiplex PCR; TCRdb's table is partial and in-frame only. Of about 61,000 clones listed, around 88% were seen once; the top ten hold under 0.7%. Material: CD4+ or CD8+ T cells sorted from blood, obtained in a trial of the OX40 agonist ivuxolimab. The TCR sequence derives from an adult with an advanced solid tumor such as melanoma, head and neck, liver or kidney cancer.

The CDR3, as DNA: TGTGCCAGCAGTTCCCCACAGGGGTGGAGTGAAGCTTTCTTT. As protein: CASSSPQGWSEAFF. The rearrangement links TRBV28 to TRBJ1-1; TRBD1 aligns across 7 bases. J lost 7 bases, V lost 4 bases, and 9 bases had no gene match. Germline CDR1 MDHEN, CDR2 SYDVKM. The CDR3 extends over 14 amino acids.